Shown below are 27 T cell receptor beta chains from a single sample sequenced in a study of blood T cell repertoires in COVID-19. Produced via immunoSEQ multiplex PCR; TCRdb's table is partial and in-frame only. The sample shows about 250,000 clones, around 90% of them seen only once. The sequencing input was peripheral blood. These receptors were obtained from a young man with active or convalescent COVID-19.

The V and J genes are TRBV7-9 and TRBJ2-7; D unresolved. This CDR3 region has 13 residues. V was trimmed by 2 bases and J by 3 bases, leaving 8 bases between them. Germline values: CDR1 SEHNR, CDR2 FQNEAQ (reference sequence). The DNA of the CDR3 is TGTGCCAGCAGCTTAAACGAGAACTACGAGCAGTACTTC. It encodes CASSLNENYEQYF.

The V call is TRBV7-2, the J call TRBJ1-2; D gene uncertain. Looked up from germline, CDR1 is SGHTA and CDR2 is FQGNSA. This CDR3 region has 12 residues. The V end lost 3 bases, the J end lost 2 bases, and 4 bases lay between the germline ends. CDR3 DNA sequence: TGTGCCAGCAGCTTTCTAAACTATGGCTACACCTTC. It encodes CASSFLNYGYTF.

The chain recombines TRBV6-5 with TRBJ1-2; 8 nucleotides agree with TRBD1. CDR1 is MNHEY and CDR2 is SVGAGI in the germline V gene. The CDR3 runs 14 residues. V lost 6 bases, J lost 4 bases, and 7 bases stayed unmatched. The CDR3 reads CASRDNRGSYGYTF. The CDR3 region has the DNA TGTGCCAGCAGGGACAACAGGGGGAGCTATGGCTACACCTTC.

The gene calls are TRBV12-3 or TRBV12-4 and TRBJ2-7; D unclear. There are 13 residues in the CDR3. The V and J ends lost 3 bases and 3 bases respectively, with 9 bases between them. CDR3 loop: CASSFAPSYEQYF. The DNA for the CDR3 is TGTGCCAGCAGTTTCGCCCCGAGCTACGAGCAGTACTTC.

The J gene is TRBJ1-3, the V gene TRBV7-9; D is perhaps TRBD1 (6 bases). Germline loops: CDR1 SEHNR, CDR2 FQNEAQ (reference sequence). V was trimmed by 3 bases and J by 7 bases, leaving 13 bases between them. The CDR3 covers 14 residues. The CDR3 DNA follows: TGTGCCAGCAGCTTTTGGGACAAGCATAACACCATATATTTT. Its protein is CASSFWDKHNTIYF.

On this clone itself: A read error may produce the germline difference seen at one junction end. CDR3 nucleotides: TGTGCCACCTGTGAGGGGGGACTGGGAAGGCGGGGCGGGAGACTACGGTACCAGCAGTACTTC. This sequence encodes CATCEGGLGRRGGRLRYQQYF. The gene calls are TRBV24-1 and TRBJ2-7; possibly TRBD2 for D (7 bases). Per the germline V gene, CDR1 is KGHDR and CDR2 is SFDVKD. There are 21 residues in the CDR3.

The chain is built from TRBV28 and TRBJ1-4; 7 positions agree with TRBD1. The ends lost 5 bases at V and 7 bases at J; junction bases unmatched: 7. Germline V gives CDR1 MDHEN, CDR2 SYDVKM. This CDR3 region has 14 residues. The DNA of the CDR3 is TGTGCCAGCAGTGCGACAGGGATGCGTGAAAAACTGTTTTTT. Amino acids: CASSATGMREKLFF. Using reference TRBV28 and TRBJ1-4 for the parts outside the CDR3, the full variable domain is DVKVTQSSRYLVKRTGEKVFLECVQDMDHENMFWYRQDPGLGLRLIYFSYDVKMKEKGDIPEGYSVSREKKERFSLILESASTNQTSMYLCASSATGMREKLFFGSGTQLSVL.

This clone has more than one count but fewer than ten. The rearrangement links TRBV28 to TRBJ1-6, with D tentatively TRBD1 (5 bases). CDR3 length: 15 amino acids. The germline CDR1 and CDR2 sequences are MDHEN and SYDVKM. Trimming removed 4 bases from V and 10 bases from J, with 17 bases in between. The CDR3: CASSYKPGLHSPLHF. DNA of the CDR3: TGTGCCAGCAGTTATAAACCGGGACTCCACTCACCCCTCCACTTT.

The rearrangement links TRBV2 to TRBJ1-1, with a possible D match to TRBD1 (6 bases). The CDR3 extends over 14 amino acids. V lost 8 bases and J 5 bases, leaving 18 bases between the germline ends. CDR1 is SNHLY, CDR2 FYNNEI, per germline. The CDR3 region is CASDRNRDLTEAFF. The CDR3 DNA follows: TGTGCCAGCGACAGAAACAGGGATCTAACTGAAGCTTTCTTT. Full variable domain (missing parts from reference TRBV2 and TRBJ1-1): EPEVTQTPSHQVTQMGQEVILRCVPISNHLYFYWYRQILGQKVEFLVSFYNNEISEKSEIFDDQFSVERPDGSNFTLKIRSTKLEDSAMYFCASDRNRDLTEAFFGQGTRLTVV.

The CDR3 region has the DNA TGTGCCAGTAGTGGGGGACACAGCAATCAGCCCCAGCATTTT. Its protein product is CASSGGHSNQPQHF. The chain combines TRBV19 with TRBJ1-5, with TRBD1 as a possible D gene (6 bases). The V and J ends lost 5 bases and 1 base respectively, with 9 bases between them. From germline, CDR1 is LNHDA and CDR2 SQIVND (reference sequence). CDR3 length: 14 residues.

This clone was counted once. The CDR3 DNA follows: TGTGCCAGCAGCTCCCGGAGGGGCACAGATACGCAGTATTTT. The encoded protein is CASSSRRGTDTQYF. The chain is built from TRBV7-2 and TRBJ2-3; D possibly corresponds to TRBD2 (6 bases). Trimming pared 4 bases from V and 1 base from J, leaving 9 bases between. The CDR3 runs to 14 residues. Germline CDR1 reads SGHTA; CDR2 reads FQGNSA.

The V call is TRBV18, the J call TRBJ1-2; D is possibly TRBD1 (5 bases). Trimming left V 6 bases short and J 1 base short, with 12 bases between. The CDR3 is 14 amino acids. The V gene's germline CDR1 is KGHSH and CDR2 LQKENI. CDR3 bases: TGTGCCAGCTCCCCGGGGACTTTTAACTATGGCTACACCTTC. Translated: CASSPGTFNYGYTF.

The gene calls are TRBV10-3 and TRBJ2-1, with TRBD2 matching over 7 bases. Germline V CDR1 and CDR2: ENHRY, SYGVKD. V lost 8 bases, J lost 6 bases, and 10 bases stayed unmatched. This CDR3 has 14 residues. CDR3: CAIGDGRELNEQFF. CDR3 bases: TGTGCCATCGGCGATGGGCGGGAGCTCAATGAGCAGTTCTTC.

This rearrangement joins TRBV28 to TRBJ1-2; TRBD1 might be the D (6 bases). V gave up 5 bases and J gave up 4 bases, with 23 bases separating them. This CDR3 has 17 residues. Germline values: CDR1 MDHEN, CDR2 SYDVKM. The CDR3 nucleotides are TGTGCCAGCAGTCTTCCCCGGGGGGCCGATAGTACCTATGGCTACACCTTC. Protein: CASSLPRGADSTYGYTF.

This chain joins TRBV18 and TRBJ2-1; 9 nucleotides line up with TRBD1. J lost 5 bases, V lost 3 bases, and 8 bases had no gene match. The CDR3 covers 16 residues. Looked up from germline, CDR1 is KGHSH and CDR2 is LQKENI. CDR3 in DNA: TGTGCCAGCTCACCTGCCGGACAGGGGATGCACAATGAGCAGTTCTTC. Translated: CASSPAGQGMHNEQFF.

The chain is built from TRBV6-5 and TRBJ1-6; D not certain. Per germline, CDR1 MNHEY and CDR2 SVGAGI. The CDR3 is 12 amino acids. V was shortened by 4 bases and J by 13 bases, with 11 bases between the two germline ends. The CDR3 reads CASSSRSGPLHF. The CDR3 DNA sequence: TGTGCCAGCAGTTCTAGGTCTGGGCCCCTCCACTTT.

CDR3 in amino acids: CASSYTSGFVATEAFF. The CDR3 coding sequence is TGTGCCAGCAGTTACACGAGTGGTTTCGTTGCGACTGAAGCTTTCTTT. The rearrangement uses TRBV6-2 or TRBV6-3 and TRBJ1-1; D is uncertain. CDR1 is MNHEY and CDR2 is SVGEGT in the germline V gene. Trimming took off 2 bases at V and 5 bases at J, with 18 bases between the two ends. This CDR3 is 16 amino acids long.

The J gene is TRBJ2-5, the V gene TRBV7-2, with 11 bases lining up with TRBD2. CDR3 length: 15 amino acids. J lost 1 base, V lost 5 bases, and 3 bases had no gene match. CDR1 and CDR2 (germline): SGHTA, FQGNSA. In DNA, the CDR3 is TGTGCCAGCAGCAAAGGACTAGCGGGCCAAGAGACCCAGTACTTC. This gives the protein CASSKGLAGQETQYF.

The V gene is TRBV7-3, the J gene TRBJ1-6; 8 positions agree with TRBD1. V lost 5 bases and J lost 12; bases outside the gene matches: 6. Germline CDR1 SGHTA, CDR2 FQGTGA. This CDR3 comprises 13 residues. As DNA, the CDR3 is TGTGCCAGCAGCCACGGGACAGGCGGACCCCTCCACTTT. Encoded protein: CASSHGTGGPLHF. The whole variable domain, remainder taken from reference TRBV7-3 and TRBJ1-6, is GAGVSQTPSNKVTEKGKYVELRCDPISGHTALYWYRQSLGQGPEFLIYFQGTGAADDSGLPNDRFFAVRPEGSVSTLKIQRTERGDSAVYLCASSHGTGGPLHFGNGTRLTVT.

The chain couples TRBV5-1 to TRBJ2-7; 8 nucleotides match TRBD1. The CDR3 runs 15 residues. Trimming at V came to 6 bases and at J to 3 bases, leaving 11 bases not matched to a gene. Per germline, CDR1 SGHRS and CDR2 YFSETQ. The CDR3 DNA reads as TGCGCCAGCACCCTATCCGGGACAGGCCTCTACGAGCAGTACTTC. Protein sequence: CASTLSGTGLYEQYF.

The chain combines TRBV19 with TRBJ1-1; weak D call: TRBD1 (5 bases). V was trimmed by 6 bases and J by 7 bases, leaving 12 bases between them. The V gene's germline CDR1 is LNHDA and CDR2 SQIVND (reference sequence). The CDR3 totals 12 residues. The CDR3 reads CASSVGHSEAFF. CDR3 in DNA: TGTGCCAGTAGCGTAGGACATAGTGAAGCTTTCTTT.

This clone turned up a few times. The CDR3 coding sequence is TGTGCCAGCAGCTTAGGAGTAGACAATGAGCAGTTCTTC. It codes for CASSLGVDNEQFF. The V call is TRBV7-9, the J call TRBJ2-1; D is unclear. Germline CDR1 is SEHNR and CDR2 is FQNEAQ (reference sequence). This CDR3 has 13 amino acids. Trimming removed 1 base at V and 5 bases at J, with 6 bases between.

As DNA, the CDR3 is TGCGCCAGCAGCCGGGGACAGGGGGGCGGAGAGACCCAGTACTTC. This encodes CASSRGQGGGETQYF. The V call is TRBV5-1, the J call TRBJ2-5, with TRBD1 matching over 11 bases. The V gene's germline CDR1 is SGHRS and CDR2 YFSETQ. Trimming at V came to 4 bases and at J to 4 bases, leaving 6 bases not matched to a gene. The CDR3 sequence is 15 residues long.

The rearrangement joins TRBV7-2 to TRBJ1-2, with D maybe TRBD1 (6 bases). The V gene lost 5 bases and the J gene lost 2 bases, with 18 bases spanning the gap. The CDR3 spans 16 residues. CDR1 and CDR2 from the germline V gene are SGHTA and FQGNSA. CDR3 sequence (DNA): TGTGCCAGCAGCCCGGGGTGGGGTCAGGGGAACTATGGCTACACCTTC. Translated: CASSPGWGQGNYGYTF.

The table lists this clone with a count of one. The chain has TRBV10-3 and TRBJ1-1; no clear D. Trimming cost V 6 bases and J 2 bases, with 13 bases left between them. The germline V gene encodes CDR1 ENHRY and CDR2 SYGVKD. This CDR3 is 14 amino acids long. The CDR3 nucleotides read TGTGCCATCAGGGACCTCGGGGTAAACACTGAAGCTTTCTTT. Protein sequence: CAIRDLGVNTEAFF.

The rearrangement links TRBV9 to TRBJ1-2; D might be TRBD1 (6 bases). The CDR3 is 15 residues long. Trimming pared 3 bases from V and 3 bases from J, leaving 15 bases between. Germline V gives CDR1 SGDLS, CDR2 YYNGEE. The CDR3, as DNA: TGTGCCAGCAGCGGGGACACGCAATCTTACTATGGCTACACCTTC. Encoded protein: CASSGDTQSYYGYTF.

The chain combines TRBV7-2 with TRBJ2-1; 11 nucleotides match TRBD2. CDR3 length: 17 amino acids. Germline loops: CDR1 SGHTA, CDR2 FQGNSA. The V segment lost 4 bases and the J segment 4 bases; nucleotides outside the gene matches: 9. The CDR3 sequence is CASSSPSGTSGYNEQFF. In DNA, the CDR3 is TGTGCCAGCAGCTCTCCCTCCGGGACTAGCGGTTACAATGAGCAGTTCTTC.